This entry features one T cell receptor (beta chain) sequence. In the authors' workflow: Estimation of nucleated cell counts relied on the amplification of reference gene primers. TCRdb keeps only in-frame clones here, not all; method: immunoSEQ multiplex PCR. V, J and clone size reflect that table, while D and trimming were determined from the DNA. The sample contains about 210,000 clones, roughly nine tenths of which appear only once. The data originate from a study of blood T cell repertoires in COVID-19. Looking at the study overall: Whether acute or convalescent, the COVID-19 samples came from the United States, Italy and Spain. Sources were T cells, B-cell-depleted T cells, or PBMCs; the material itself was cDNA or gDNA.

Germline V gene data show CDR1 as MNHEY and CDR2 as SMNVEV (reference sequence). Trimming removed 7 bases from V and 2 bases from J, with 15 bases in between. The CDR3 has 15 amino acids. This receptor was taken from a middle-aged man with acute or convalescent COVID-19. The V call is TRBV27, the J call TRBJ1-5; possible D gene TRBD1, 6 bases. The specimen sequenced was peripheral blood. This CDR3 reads CASKPGASRNQPQHF. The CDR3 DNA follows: TGTGCCAGCAAACCAGGGGCCAGTCGCAATCAGCCCCAGCATTTT.